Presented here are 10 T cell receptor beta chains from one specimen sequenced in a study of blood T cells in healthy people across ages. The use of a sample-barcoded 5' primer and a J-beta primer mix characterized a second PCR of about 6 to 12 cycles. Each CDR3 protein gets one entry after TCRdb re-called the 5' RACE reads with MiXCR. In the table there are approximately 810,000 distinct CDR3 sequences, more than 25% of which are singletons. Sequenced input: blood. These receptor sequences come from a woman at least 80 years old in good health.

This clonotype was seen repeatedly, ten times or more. CDR3 DNA: TGTGCCAGCAGCTTTGGACTAGCGGGGGGGCCATATGAGCAGTTCTTC. Its protein is CASSFGLAGGPYEQFF. The V call is TRBV7-2, the J call TRBJ2-1, with 15 positions matching TRBD2. Germline values: CDR1 SGHTA, CDR2 FQGNSA. J was trimmed by 8 bases and V by 3 bases; bases with no gene match: 5. The CDR3 runs to 16 residues.

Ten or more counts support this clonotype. The CDR3, as DNA: TGTGCCACCAGTGATTCATCCAAACGGTCCTGGGACGAGACCCAGTACTTC. Protein: CATSDSSKRSWDETQYF. The J gene is TRBJ2-5, the V gene TRBV24-1; D tentatively fits TRBD1 or TRBD2 (5 bases each). V was pared by 2 bases and J by 5 bases, with 20 bases between. The length of the CDR3 is 17 residues. Germline V gene data show CDR1 as KGHDR and CDR2 as SFDVKD.

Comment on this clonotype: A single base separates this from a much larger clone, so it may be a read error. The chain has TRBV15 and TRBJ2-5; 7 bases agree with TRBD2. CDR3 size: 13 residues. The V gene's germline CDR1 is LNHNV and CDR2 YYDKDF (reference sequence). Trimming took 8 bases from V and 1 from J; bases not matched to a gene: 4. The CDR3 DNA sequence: TGTGCCACCCCTGCGGGGGTCCAAGAGACCCAGTACTTC. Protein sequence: CATPAGVQETQYF.

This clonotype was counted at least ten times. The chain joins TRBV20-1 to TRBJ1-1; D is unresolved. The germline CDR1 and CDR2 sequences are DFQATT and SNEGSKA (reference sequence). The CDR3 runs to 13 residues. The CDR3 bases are TGCAGCGCAAATCTTCGACAACGTTTAACAGCTTTCTTT. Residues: CSANLRQRLTAFF.

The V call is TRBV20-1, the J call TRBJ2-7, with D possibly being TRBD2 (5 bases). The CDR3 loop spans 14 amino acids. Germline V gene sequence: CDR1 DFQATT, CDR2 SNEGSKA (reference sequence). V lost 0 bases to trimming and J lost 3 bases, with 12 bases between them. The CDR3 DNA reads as TGCAGTGCTAGAGATAAGCTAGCAGTCTACGAGCAGTACTTC. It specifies CSARDKLAVYEQYF.

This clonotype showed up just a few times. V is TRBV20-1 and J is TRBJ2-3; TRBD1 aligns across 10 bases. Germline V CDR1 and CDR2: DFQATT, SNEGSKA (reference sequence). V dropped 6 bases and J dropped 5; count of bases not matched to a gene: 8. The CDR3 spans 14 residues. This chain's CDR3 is CSATTGGFGDTQYF. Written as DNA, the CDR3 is TGCAGTGCAACGACAGGGGGCTTTGGAGATACGCAGTATTTT.

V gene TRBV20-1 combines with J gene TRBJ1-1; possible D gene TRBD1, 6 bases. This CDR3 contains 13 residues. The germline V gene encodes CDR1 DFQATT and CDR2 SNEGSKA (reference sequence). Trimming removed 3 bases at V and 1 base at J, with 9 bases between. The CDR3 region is CSASDRKNTEAFF. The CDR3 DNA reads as TGCAGTGCTAGTGACAGGAAGAACACTGAAGCTTTCTTT.

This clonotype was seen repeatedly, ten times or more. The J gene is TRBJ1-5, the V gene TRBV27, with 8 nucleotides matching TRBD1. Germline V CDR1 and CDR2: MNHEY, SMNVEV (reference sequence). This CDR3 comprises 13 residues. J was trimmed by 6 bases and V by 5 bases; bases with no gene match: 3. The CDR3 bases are TGTGCCAGCAGTCAGGACAGGGCTCAGCCCCAGCATTTT. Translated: CASSQDRAQPQHF.

CDR3 loop: CSARVSNTEAFF. DNA of the CDR3: TGCAGTGCTAGGGTCTCGAACACTGAAGCTTTCTTT. The chain uses TRBV20-1 and TRBJ1-1; D remains ambiguous. V lost 3 bases and J lost 1, with 6 bases in between. CDR3 size: 12 residues. Germline V gene sequence: CDR1 DFQATT, CDR2 SNEGSKA (reference sequence).

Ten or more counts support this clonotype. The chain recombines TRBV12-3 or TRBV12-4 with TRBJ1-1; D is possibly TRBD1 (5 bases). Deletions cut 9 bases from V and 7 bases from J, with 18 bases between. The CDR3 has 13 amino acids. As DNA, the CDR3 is TGTGCCAGTACTCGCGGGGCCATAAGTGAAGCTTTCTTT. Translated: CASTRGAISEAFF.